This T cell receptor beta chain was sequenced for a study of blood T cell repertoires in COVID-19. About the study: Sites in the United States, Italy and Spain provided acute and convalescent COVID-19 samples. Sources were T cells, B-cell-depleted T cells, or PBMCs; the material itself was cDNA or gDNA.

V lost 4 bases to trimming and J lost 2 bases; unmatched junction nucleotides: 10. CDR3 size: 17 residues. Germline CDR1 is LNHDA and CDR2 is SQIVND (reference sequence). In the study's own analysis: Estimates of nucleated cell counts were drawn from the amplification of reference gene primers. Using immunoSEQ multiplex PCR, the repertoire was profiled, and TCRdb retains in-frame clones only, with some absent. Clone size and the V and J calls come from that table; the DNA yielded D and trimming. Seen here are some 250,000 clones, approximately 80% observed once, and the top ten hold 4% to 5%. The sequenced sample was peripheral blood. This receptor was identified in a man aged 55 to 70 with acute or convalescent COVID-19. The V and J genes are TRBV19 and TRBJ1-5; 8 bases match TRBD1. As DNA, the CDR3 is TGTGCCAGTAGTAACAGACAGGGGAGGGTTGGCAATCAGCCCCAGCATTTT. Its protein product is CASSNRQGRVGNQPQHF.